Below, 8 T cell receptor beta chains from the same sample are listed, as sequenced in a study of T cell clonality in common variable immunodeficiency. The assay was immunoSEQ multiplex PCR, and TCRdb's table has in-frame clones only and misses some. The sample lists around 15,000 clones, none appearing once, the ten largest making up roughly 15%. Broader study findings: In common variable immunodeficiency, TCR beta chains reportedly carried fewer deletions and N-nucleotide insertions.

These receptors have no identified antigens. The sequencing sample was made of peripheral blood mononuclear cells. These receptors originate from a human donor with common variable immunodeficiency.

This clone was seen ten or more times. The CDR3 end falls 3 residues outside the read, so it is completed with the germline J gene. The chain joins TRBV28 to TRBJ1-1; D may be TRBD1 (6 bases). CDR1 MDHEN and CDR2 SYDVKM come from the germline V gene. The V and J ends lost 3 bases and 1 base respectively, with 9 bases between them. This CDR3 is 14 amino acids long. The CDR3 reads CASSLIQGNTEAFF. The sequenced part of the CDR3 DNA is TGTGCCAGCAGTTTGATACAGGGGAACACTGAA.

This clone showed up just a few times. The sequenced fragment ends 3 residues before the CDR3 boundary, so the rest is inferred from the germline J gene. The rearrangement links TRBV19 to TRBJ2-4; 8 bases fit TRBD1. The trim removed 1 base at V and 0 bases at J, leaving 2 bases unmatched. This CDR3 is 16 amino acids long. Germline CDR1 LNHDA, CDR2 SQIVND (reference sequence). Partial CDR3 DNA: TGTGCCAGTAGTATAGGACAGGGGCTAGCCAAAAACATT. Protein product: CASSIGQGLAKNI. The whole CDR3 sequence reads CASSIGQGLAKNIQYF.

As concerns this clone: The sequence runs out 3 residues before the end of the CDR3; the remainder is reconstructed from the germline J gene. The rearrangement joins TRBV6-2 or TRBV6-3 to TRBJ1-6; a possible D gene is TRBD1 (5 bases). Deletions cut 2 bases from V and 6 bases from J, with 11 bases between. The germline CDR1 and CDR2 sequences are MNHEY and SVGEGT. This CDR3 has 15 residues. The CDR3 bases that were read are TGTGCCAGCAGTTACGTCCAGGGAGCTAATTCACCC. Translating gives CASSYVQGANSP. The entire CDR3 protein is CASSYVQGANSPLHF.

On this clone itself: From the germline J gene comes the end of the CDR3, since the read stops 3 residues before it. The V and J genes are TRBV20-1 and TRBJ2-5, with D uncertain. The CDR3 has 12 amino acids. V lost 3 bases and J 5 bases, leaving 10 bases between the germline ends. Germline V gene lookup returns CDR1 DFQATT and CDR2 SNEGSKA (reference sequence). Incomplete CDR3 DNA: TGCAGTGCTAGCCCCCCTAGGGAGACC. It is translated as CSASPPRET. In full, the CDR3 reads CSASPPRETQYF.

This clone has just a few counts. Sequencing ends 3 residues short of the CDR3 end; the germline J gene provides the rest. The chain carries TRBV2 and TRBJ2-1; 9 nucleotides match TRBD1. The CDR3 sequence is 14 residues long. Germline V CDR1 and CDR2: SNHLY, FYNNEI. The V segment lost 4 bases and the J segment 7 bases; nucleotides outside the gene matches: 5. Partial CDR3 DNA: TGTGCCAGCAGTGGACAGGGGGGAAGGAATGAG. Translating gives CASSGQGGRNE. In full, the CDR3 is CASSGQGGRNEQFF.

This clone counts as medium-sized (0.01 to 0.1%). The read terminates 3 residues ahead of where the CDR3 ends, so the germline J gene completes it. The gene calls are TRBV28 and TRBJ2-1; TRBD1 matches at 9 bases. V was clipped by 4 bases and J by 2 bases; unmatched bases: 3. Germline V gene sequence: CDR1 MDHEN, CDR2 SYDVKM. The CDR3 runs 15 residues. CDR3 bases read: TGTGCCAGCAGTTCCTGGACAGGGGCCTACAATGAG. Its protein is CASSSWTGAYNE. Given in full, the CDR3 is CASSSWTGAYNEQFF.

About this clone itself: The read terminates 3 residues ahead of where the CDR3 ends, so the germline J gene completes it. The J gene is TRBJ1-4, the V gene TRBV2; a weak D match, TRBD1 (5 bases). CDR1 SNHLY and CDR2 FYNNEI come from the germline V gene. This CDR3 has 14 residues. Trimming removed 8 bases at V and 0 bases at J, with 10 bases between. The sequenced CDR3 bases are TGTGCCAGCTGGGGCTCCGCAACTAATGAAAAA. Amino acid sequence: CASWGSATNEK. From start to end, the CDR3 is CASWGSATNEKLFF. Full variable domain (missing parts from reference TRBV2 and TRBJ1-4): EPEVTQTPSHQVTQMGQEVILRCVPISNHLYFYWYRQILGQKVEFLVSFYNNEISEKSEIFDDQFSVERPDGSNFTLKIRSTKLEDSAMYFCASWGSATNEKLFFGSGTQLSVL.

Points on this clone: The read terminates 3 residues ahead of where the CDR3 ends, so the germline J gene completes it. This chain connects TRBV18 to TRBJ2-1; D possibly corresponds to TRBD1 (5 bases). This CDR3 contains 17 residues. Trimming pared 1 base from V and 7 bases from J, leaving 20 bases between. Germline assignment: CDR1 KGHSH and CDR2 LQKENI. CDR3 bases read: TGTGCCAGCTCACCACGTATAGGGCAGGGATCTCTGAATGAG. As protein: CASSPRIGQGSLNE. The whole CDR3 sequence is CASSPRIGQGSLNEQFF.